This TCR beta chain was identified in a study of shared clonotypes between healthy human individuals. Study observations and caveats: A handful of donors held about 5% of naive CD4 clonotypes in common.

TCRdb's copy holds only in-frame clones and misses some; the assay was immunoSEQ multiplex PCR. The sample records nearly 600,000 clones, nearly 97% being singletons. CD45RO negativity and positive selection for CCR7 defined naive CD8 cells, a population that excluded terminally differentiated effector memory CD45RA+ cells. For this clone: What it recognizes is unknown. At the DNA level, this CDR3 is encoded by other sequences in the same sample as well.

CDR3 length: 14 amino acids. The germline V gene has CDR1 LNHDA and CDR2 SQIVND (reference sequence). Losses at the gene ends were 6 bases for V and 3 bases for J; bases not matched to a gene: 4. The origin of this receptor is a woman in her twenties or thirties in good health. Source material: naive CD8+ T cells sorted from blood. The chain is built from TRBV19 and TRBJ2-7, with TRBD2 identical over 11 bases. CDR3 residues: CASSSGTSGYEQYF. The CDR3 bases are TGTGCCAGTAGCAGCGGGACTAGCGGCTACGAGCAGTACTTC.